The 14 T cell receptor beta chains listed next were all sequenced from one sample in a study of blood T cell repertoires in COVID-19. Repertoires were generated with immunoSEQ multiplex PCR, while TCRdb's copy carries only in-frame clones and drops some. The sample carries 150,000 to 200,000 clones, more than 75% recorded once. Sample: PBMCs or T cells enriched from blood (not recorded which). These receptors all come from a man aged 35-49 years who had recovered from COVID-19.

The chain recombines TRBV6-5 with TRBJ1-5; D uncertain. The CDR3 extends over 12 amino acids. V dropped 5 bases and J dropped 7 bases, with 9 bases sitting between them. Germline lookup yields CDR1 MNHEY and CDR2 SVGAGI. The CDR3 sequence is CASSPLGQPQHF. CDR3 DNA sequence: TGTGCCAGCAGTCCCCTGGGCCAGCCCCAGCATTTT.

This sequence joins TRBV18 and TRBJ2-3, with TRBD2 matching 9 bases. The CDR3 covers 15 residues. Germline values: CDR1 KGHSH, CDR2 LQKENI. Losses at the gene ends were 3 bases for V and 1 base for J; bases not matched to a gene: 2. The CDR3 bases are TGTGCCAGCTCACCTATAGCGGGGGGCACAGATACGCAGTATTTT. Its translation: CASSPIAGGTDTQYF. Full variable domain (remainder filled in from reference TRBV18 and TRBJ2-3): NAGVMQNPRHLVRRRGQEARLRCSPMKGHSHVYWYRQLPEEGLKFMVYLQKENIIDESGMPKERFSAEFPKEGPSILRIQQVVRGDSAAYFCASSPIAGGTDTQYFGPGTRLTVL.

The J gene is TRBJ1-2, the V gene TRBV9; 8 bases match TRBD1. In germline, CDR1 is SGDLS, CDR2 YYNGEE. The CDR3 covers 16 residues. The J segment lost 6 bases and the V segment lost 0 bases, leaving 10 bases of the junction unmatched. Here the CDR3 reads CASSVDLTGVRNGYTF. CDR3 bases: TGTGCCAGCAGCGTAGATCTGACAGGGGTAAGGAATGGCTACACCTTC.

The J gene is TRBJ1-2, the V gene TRBV11-2, with D possibly TRBD1 on 5 matching bases. CDR3 size: 14 residues. V lost 0 bases, J lost 1 base, and 6 bases lay in between. Germline lookup yields CDR1 SGHAT and CDR2 FQNNGV. The CDR3 DNA follows: TGTGCCAGCAGCTTAGAGGACATTAACTATGGCTACACCTTC. Its translation: CASSLEDINYGYTF.

The V and J genes are TRBV7-9 and TRBJ2-3; 8 nucleotides line up with TRBD2. The ends lost 5 bases at V and 3 bases at J; junction bases unmatched: 10. The CDR3 spans 16 residues. Germline V gene lookup returns CDR1 SEHNR and CDR2 FQNEAQ (reference sequence). Here the CDR3 reads CASSPLLGGGTDTQYF. As DNA, the CDR3 is TGTGCCAGCAGCCCCCTGCTGGGCGGGGGGACAGATACGCAGTATTTT.

V gene TRBV7-9 combines with J gene TRBJ2-1; a possible D gene is TRBD1 (6 bases). The CDR3 contains 15 residues. Germline V gene data show CDR1 as SEHNR and CDR2 as FQNEAQ (reference sequence). The V end was cut by 8 bases, the J end by 1 base, with 15 bases between. CDR3 nucleotides: TGTGCCAGCGGCAACCGGGACACTTCCTACAATGAGCAGTTCTTC. Translation gives CASGNRDTSYNEQFF. The full variable domain, with the rest looked up from reference TRBV7-9 and TRBJ2-1, is DTGVSQNPRHKITKRGQNVTFRCDPISEHNRLYWYRQTLGQGPEFLTYFQNEAQLEKSRLLSDRFSAERPKGSFSTLEIQRTEQGDSAMYLCASGNRDTSYNEQFFGPGTRLTVL.

This chain joins TRBV10-2 and TRBJ2-5; a possible D gene is TRBD1 (7 bases). This CDR3 comprises 15 residues. Germline V gene data show CDR1 as WSHSY and CDR2 as SAAADI. The V gene lost 0 bases and the J gene lost 4 bases, with 12 bases spanning the gap. CDR3 DNA: TGCGCCAGCAGTGAGTCGGAGGGGACAGTAGAGACCCAGTACTTC. Translated, it gives CASSESEGTVETQYF.

This rearrangement joins TRBV2 to TRBJ2-2; weak D call: TRBD1 (6 bases). With 9 bases removed from V and 2 bases from J, the gap between germline ends came to 13 bases. Germline values: CDR1 SNHLY, CDR2 FYNNEI. The CDR3 spans 14 residues. The CDR3 spells CASHRTVNTGELFF. CDR3 coding DNA: TGTGCCAGTCATAGGACAGTCAACACCGGGGAGCTGTTTTTT.

The V and J genes are TRBV7-6 and TRBJ2-3, with 7 bases matching TRBD2. Germline CDR1 and CDR2: SGHVS and FNYEAQ. This CDR3 region has 17 residues. J was trimmed by 0 bases and V by 4 bases; bases with no gene match: 10. CDR3 in DNA: TGTGCCAGCAGCTCAGCTCCGGGGGGTTTAAGCACAGATACGCAGTATTTT. It yields the protein CASSSAPGGLSTDTQYF.

V usage is TRBV5-4 and J usage is TRBJ1-3; TRBD1 aligns across 8 bases. V dropped 4 bases and J dropped 10; count of bases not matched to a gene: 16. The CDR3 is made up of 16 amino acids. The germline gives CDR1 SGHNT, CDR2 YYREEE (reference sequence). CDR3 residues: CASSIFHHRGVSTIYF. In nucleotides, the CDR3 is TGTGCCAGCAGCATCTTTCACCACAGGGGGGTGAGTACCATATATTTT.

This chain uses TRBV19 with TRBJ2-5, with TRBD2 matching 14 bases. CDR3 size: 16 residues. The V gene's germline CDR1 is LNHDA and CDR2 SQIVND (reference sequence). V was pared by 3 bases and J by 11 bases, with 11 bases of the junction left unmatched. CDR3 region: CASSILGLAGVGAQYF. The CDR3 DNA reads TGTGCCAGTAGTATCTTGGGACTAGCGGGGGTTGGGGCACAGTACTTC. Filled out from reference TRBV19 and TRBJ2-5, the complete variable domain reads DGGITQSPKYLFRKEGQNVTLSCEQNLNHDAMYWYRQDPGQGLRLIYYSQIVNDFQKGDIAEGYSVSREKKESFPLTVTSAQKNPTAFYLCASSILGLAGVGAQYFGPGTRLLVL.

This clone appeared a few times. The genes are TRBV2 and TRBJ1-2, with D perhaps matching TRBD1 (5 bases). Trimming cost V 3 bases and J 0 bases, with 11 bases left between them. Germline V CDR1 and CDR2: SNHLY, FYNNEI. The CDR3 contains 15 residues. CDR3 DNA: TGTGCCAGCAGTGAGGCTCGGGGGACTAACTATGGCTACACCTTC. Translation gives CASSEARGTNYGYTF.

This chain joins TRBV7-2 and TRBJ2-3, with TRBD2 as a possible D gene (5 bases). This CDR3 is 14 amino acids long. Germline-derived CDR1 and CDR2 are SGHTA and FQGNSA. Trimming shortened V by 4 bases and J by 5 bases, and 13 bases separated the two germline ends. The DNA for the CDR3 is TGTGCCAGCAGCTCCGGACTGCAGGAAGATACGCAGTATTTT. Amino acid sequence: CASSSGLQEDTQYF.

In this sample, this clone turned up many times. At one end the junction does not follow the germline gene, possibly because of a read error. The genes are TRBV2 and TRBJ1-6; D may be TRBD1 (6 bases). CDR3 length: 15 residues. Germline loops: CDR1 SNHLY, CDR2 FYNNEI. CDR3: CASSEGQLNRSPLHF. DNA of the CDR3: TGTGCCAGCAGCGAAGGACAGTTAAACCGTTCACCCCTCCACTTT.